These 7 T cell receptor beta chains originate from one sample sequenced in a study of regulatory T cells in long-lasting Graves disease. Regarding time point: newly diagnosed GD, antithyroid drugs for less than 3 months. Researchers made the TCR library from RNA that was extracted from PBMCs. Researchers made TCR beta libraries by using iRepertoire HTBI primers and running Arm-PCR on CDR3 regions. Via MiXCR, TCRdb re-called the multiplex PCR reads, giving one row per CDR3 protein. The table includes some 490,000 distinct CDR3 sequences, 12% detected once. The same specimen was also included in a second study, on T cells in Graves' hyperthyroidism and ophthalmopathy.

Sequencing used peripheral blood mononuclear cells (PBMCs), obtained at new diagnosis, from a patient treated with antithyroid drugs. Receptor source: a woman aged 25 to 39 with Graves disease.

The CDR3 here is CSAAGGPVNEQFF. The CDR3 DNA sequence: TGCAGTGCGGCGGGAGGGCCGGTGAATGAGCAGTTCTTC. This chain joins TRBV20-1 and TRBJ2-1, with 9 bases identical to TRBD2. The CDR3 totals 13 residues. J gave up 7 bases and V 6 bases, and 7 bases lay outside the gene matches. Germline V lookup: CDR1 DFQATT, CDR2 SNEGSKA (reference sequence).

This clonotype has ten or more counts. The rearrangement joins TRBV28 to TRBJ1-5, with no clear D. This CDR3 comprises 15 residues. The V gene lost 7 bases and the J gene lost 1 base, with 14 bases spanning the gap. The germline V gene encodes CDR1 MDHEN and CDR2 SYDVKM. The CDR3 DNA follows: TGTGCCAGCAATAACCCATCCGGGAGCAATCAGCCCCAGCATTTT. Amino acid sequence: CASNNPSGSNQPQHF.

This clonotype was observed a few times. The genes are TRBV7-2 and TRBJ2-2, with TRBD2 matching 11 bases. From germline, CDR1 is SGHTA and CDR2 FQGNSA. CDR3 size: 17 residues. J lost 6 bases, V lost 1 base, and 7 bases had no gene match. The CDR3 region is CASSLVLAGGIAGELFF. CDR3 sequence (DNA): TGTGCCAGCAGCTTAGTCCTAGCGGGAGGAATCGCCGGGGAGCTGTTTTTT.

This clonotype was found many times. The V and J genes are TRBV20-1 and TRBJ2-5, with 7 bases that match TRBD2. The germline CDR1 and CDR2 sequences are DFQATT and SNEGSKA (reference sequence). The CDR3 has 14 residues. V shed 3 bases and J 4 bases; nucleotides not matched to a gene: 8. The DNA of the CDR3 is TGCAGTGCTAGTGGTAGCGGGTCGTCAGAGACCCAGTACTTC. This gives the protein CSASGSGSSETQYF.

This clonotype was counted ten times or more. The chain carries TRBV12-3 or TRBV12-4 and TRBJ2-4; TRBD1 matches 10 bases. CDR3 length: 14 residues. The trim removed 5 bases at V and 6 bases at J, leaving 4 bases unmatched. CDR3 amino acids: CASSDRGRGNIQYF. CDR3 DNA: TGTGCCAGCAGTGACAGGGGGCGCGGAAACATTCAGTACTTC.

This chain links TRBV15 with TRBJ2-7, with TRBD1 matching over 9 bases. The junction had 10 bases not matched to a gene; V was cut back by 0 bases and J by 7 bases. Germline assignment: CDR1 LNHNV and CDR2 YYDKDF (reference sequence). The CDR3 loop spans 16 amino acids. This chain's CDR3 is CATSRDGDRATVEQYF. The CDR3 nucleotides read TGTGCCACCAGCAGAGATGGGGACAGGGCCACCGTGGAGCAGTACTTC.

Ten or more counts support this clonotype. The CDR3 protein is CASSLRIGTSGREQFF. The CDR3 region has the DNA TGTGCCAGCAGCCTACGTATAGGGACTAGCGGGAGGGAGCAGTTCTTC. This rearrangement joins TRBV11-2 to TRBJ2-1, with 15 nucleotides matching TRBD2. The junction had 9 bases not matched to a gene; V was cut back by 5 bases and J by 10 bases. Germline CDR1 reads SGHAT; CDR2 reads FQNNGV. The CDR3 sequence is 16 residues long.